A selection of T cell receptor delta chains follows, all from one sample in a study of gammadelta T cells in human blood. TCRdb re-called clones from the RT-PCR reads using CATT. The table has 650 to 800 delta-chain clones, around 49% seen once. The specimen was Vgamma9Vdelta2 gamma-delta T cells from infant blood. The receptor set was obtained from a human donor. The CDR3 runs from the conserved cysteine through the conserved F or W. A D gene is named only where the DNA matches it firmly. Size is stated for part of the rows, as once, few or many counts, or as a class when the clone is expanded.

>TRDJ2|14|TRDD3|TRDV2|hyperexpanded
TGTGCCTGTGACATACTGGGGGATACAGCACAACTCTTCTTT
CACDILGDTAQLFF
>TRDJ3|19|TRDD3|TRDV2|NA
TGTGCCTGTGACACCATACTGGGGGATACAACCTGGGACACCCGACAGATGTTTTTC
CACDTILGDTTWDTRQMFF
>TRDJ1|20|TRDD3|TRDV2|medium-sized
TGTGCCTGTGACAACTACTGGGGGACGACCAGGGCCTCATACACCGATAAACTCATCTTT
CACDNYWGTTRASYTDKLIF
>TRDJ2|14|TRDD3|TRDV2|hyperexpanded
TGTGCCTGTGACGCGTTGGGGGATACGGCACAACTCTTCTTT
CACDALGDTAQLFF
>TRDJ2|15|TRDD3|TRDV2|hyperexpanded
TGTGCCTGTGACACCGTGGGGGATTTGACAGCACAACTCTTCTTT
CACDTVGDLTAQLFF
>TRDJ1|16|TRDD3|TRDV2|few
TGTGCCTGTGACAGGGTACTGGGGGATACGGACGATAAACTCATCTTT
CACDRVLGDTDDKLIF
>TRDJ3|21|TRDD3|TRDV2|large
TGTGCCTGTGACACCGTCTACTTACTGGGGGATACGGCCTGGGACACCCGACAGATGTTTTTC
CACDTVYLLGDTAWDTRQMFF
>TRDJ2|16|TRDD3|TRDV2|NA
TGTGCCTCTGACATACTGGGGGATACTTTGACAGCACAACTCTTCTTT
CASDILGDTLTAQLFF
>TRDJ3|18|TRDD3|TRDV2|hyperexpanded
TGTGCCTGTGACACCGTACTGGGGGATACCTGGGACACCCGACAGATGTTTTTC
CACDTVLGDTWDTRQMFF
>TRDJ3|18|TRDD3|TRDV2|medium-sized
TGTGCCTGTGACAACTGGGGGCTGAGCTCCTGGGACACCCGACAGATGTTTTTC
CACDNWGLSSWDTRQMFF
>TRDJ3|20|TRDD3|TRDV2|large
TGTGCCTGTGACAGGGTACTGGGGGATACTAGCTCCTGGGACACCCGACAGATGTTTTTC
CACDRVLGDTSSWDTRQMFF
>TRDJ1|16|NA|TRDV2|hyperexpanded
TGTGCCTGTGACACCGCAGGGGACACTTACACCGATAAACTCATCTTT
CACDTAGDTYTDKLIF
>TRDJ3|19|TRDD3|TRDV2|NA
TGTGCCTGTGACATACTGGGGGATACCACCTCCTGGGACACCCGACAGATGTTTTTC
CACDILGDTTSWDTRQMFF
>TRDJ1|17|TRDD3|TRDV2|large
TGTGCCTGTGACACCGTACTGGGGGATACCCACACCGATAAACTCATCTTT
CACDTVLGDTHTDKLIF
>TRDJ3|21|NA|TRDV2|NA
TGTGCCTGTGACACCGCTGGGCCGGGGGCTTCCAGCTCCTGGGACACCCGACAGATGTTTTTC
CACDTAGPGASSSWDTRQMFF
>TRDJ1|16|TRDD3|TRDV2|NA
TGTGCCTGTGACGCCGTACTGGGGGATACGGACGATAAACTCATCTTT
CACDAVLGDTDDKLIF
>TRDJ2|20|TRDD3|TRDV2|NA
TGTGCCTGTGACACGCCCGGGGGCTTCCGCTCCTGGGGGAGTACAGCACAACTCTTCTTT
CACDTPGGFRSWGSTAQLFF
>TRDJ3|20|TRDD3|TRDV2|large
TGTGCCTGTGACTCTGTACTGGGGGAATTAAGCTCCTGGGACACCCGACAGATGTTTTTC
CACDSVLGELSSWDTRQMFF
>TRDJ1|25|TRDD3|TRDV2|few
TGTGCCTGTGACACCGCTGGGGGATACCCCTCCTGGGACACGGTGGGGGATAAGAGCACCGATAAACTCATCTTT
CACDTAGGYPSWDTVGDKSTDKLIF
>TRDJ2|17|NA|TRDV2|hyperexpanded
TGTGCCTGTGACACCGTCGGGGATGCTGCTTTGACAGCACAACTCTTCTTT
CACDTVGDAALTAQLFF
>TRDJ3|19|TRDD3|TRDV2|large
TGTGCCTGTGACACCACAGGGGATACGAGCTCCTGGGACACCCGACAGATGTTTTTC
CACDTTGDTSSWDTRQMFF
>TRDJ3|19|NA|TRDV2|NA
TGTGCCTGTGACACGATTGGGGGCTTCCGCTCCTGGGACACCCGACAGATGTTTTTC
CACDTIGGFRSWDTRQMFF
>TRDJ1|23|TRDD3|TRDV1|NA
TGTGCTCTTGGGGAACCCCTCTCGGGCCCTACGCACTGGGGGATCGATGAGGGGGATAAACTCATCTTT
CALGEPLSGPTHWGIDEGDKLIF
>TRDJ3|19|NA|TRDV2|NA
TGTGCCTGTGACACCGCAGGGGAGACGAGCTCCTGGGACACCCGACAGATGTTTTTC
CACDTAGETSSWDTRQMFF
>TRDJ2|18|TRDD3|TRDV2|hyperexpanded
TGTGCCTGTGACCCCGTACTGGGGGCCATCCCTTTGACAGCACAACTCTTCTTT
CACDPVLGAIPLTAQLFF
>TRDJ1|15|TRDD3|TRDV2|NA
TGTGCCTGTGATCTTGTACTGGGGGATACAGCACAACTCATCTTT
CACDLVLGDTAQLIF